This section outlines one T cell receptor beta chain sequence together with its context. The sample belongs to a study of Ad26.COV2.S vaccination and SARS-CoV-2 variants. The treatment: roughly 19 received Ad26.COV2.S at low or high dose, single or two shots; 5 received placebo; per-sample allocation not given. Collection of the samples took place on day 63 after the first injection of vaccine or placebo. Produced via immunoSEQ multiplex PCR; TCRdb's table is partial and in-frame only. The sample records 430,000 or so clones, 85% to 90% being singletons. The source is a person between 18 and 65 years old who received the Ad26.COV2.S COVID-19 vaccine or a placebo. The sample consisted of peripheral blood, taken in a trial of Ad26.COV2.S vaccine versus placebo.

The CDR3 DNA is TGTGCCAGCAGCAAAGACAGTTACAATGAGCAGTTCTTC. This codes for CASSKDSYNEQFF. V gene TRBV7-3 combines with J gene TRBJ2-1; possibly TRBD1 for D (5 bases). This CDR3 has 13 amino acids. CDR1 and CDR2 from the germline V gene are SGHTA and FQGTGA. V lost 5 bases to trimming and J lost 4 bases, with 9 bases between them.